This T cell receptor (beta chain) comes out of a study of T cell changes during pregnancy in multiple sclerosis. Only in-frame clones appear in the TCRdb table, and some are missing; sequencing was by immunoSEQ multiplex PCR. This table has more than 50,000 clones, 75% to 95% appearing once. V was shortened by 3 bases and J by 1 base, with 13 bases between the two germline ends. Germline CDR1 KGHSH, CDR2 LQKENI. The length of the CDR3 is 15 residues. This receptor was obtained from a female donor in good health, enrolled as a control in a pregnancy study. The chain links TRBV18 to TRBJ2-7; TRBD1 is a possible D gene (6 bases). The specimen comprised peripheral blood, sampled after pregnancy. CDR3: CASSPTGTGSYEQYF. The CDR3 DNA reads TGTGCCAGCTCACCGACAGGCACCGGGTCCTACGAGCAGTACTTC.